The 22 T cell receptor beta chains listed next were all sequenced from one sample in a study of Graves' ophthalmopathy and Graves' hyperthyroidism. Investigators amplified TCR beta CDR3 regions from RNA transcripts. HTBI primers served in a first-round RT-PCR, which a second-round multiplex PCR followed. TCRdb reanalysed the multiplex PCR reads using MiXCR and keeps one entry per CDR3 protein. The table includes hundreds of thousands of distinct CDR3 sequences, around a fifth detected once. The specimen was peripheral blood. The receptors shown here come from a woman younger than 35 with stable Graves' hyperthyroidism.

This clonotype was counted many times. The gene calls are TRBV6-1 and TRBJ2-2, with D possibly matching TRBD2 (7 bases). The V and J ends lost 7 bases and 3 bases respectively, with 15 bases between them. The CDR3 consists of 15 residues. Germline CDR1 reads MNHNS; CDR2 reads SASEGT. The CDR3 is CASKEAGAHTGELFF. DNA of the CDR3: TGTGCCAGCAAGGAGGCGGGGGCTCACACCGGGGAGCTGTTTTTT.

In the case of this clonotype: This may be a read error, as it is one base from a much larger clone. The gene calls are TRBV7-3 and TRBJ1-1; a possible D gene is TRBD1 (5 bases). Germline V CDR1 and CDR2: SGHTA, FQGTGA. CDR3 length: 14 residues. CDR3 loop: CVSSTTAGDTEAFF. The CDR3 DNA reads as TGTGTCAGCAGCACGACAGCGGGGGACACTGAAGCTTTCTTT.

Comments on this clonotype: Because the CDR3 is missing its conserved closing phenylalanine or tryptophan, this is likely a read error. It is unclear where the CDR3 begins or ends on the DNA, so no DNA is shown, and the CDR3 is as TCRdb lists it. CDR3 sequence: CASSSLGQGNTEACL. The rearrangement links TRBV28 to TRBJ1-1; TRBD1 is the table's D call, not checked against the DNA. Germline V CDR1 and CDR2: MDHEN, SYDVKM. 15 amino acids form the CDR3, both terminal residues included.

This clonotype was counted only a few times. The chain uses TRBV11-2 and TRBJ2-5, with D unresolved. Trimming took 0 bases from V and 0 from J, leaving 14 bases between them. CDR3 length: 17 amino acids. The germline V gene encodes CDR1 SGHAT and CDR2 FQNNGV. The CDR3 reads CASSLDLGFWNQETQYF. DNA of the CDR3: TGTGCCAGCAGCTTAGATCTAGGTTTTTGGAACCAAGAGACCCAGTACTTC. Supplemented by reference TRBV11-2 and TRBJ2-5, the full variable domain reads EAGVAQSPRYKIIEKRQSVAFWCNPISGHATLYWYQQILGQGPKLLIQFQNNGVVDDSQLPKDRFSAERLKGVDSTLKIQPAKLEDSAVYLCASSLDLGFWNQETQYFGPGTRLLVL.

This clonotype was seen ten or more times. V usage is TRBV29-1 and J usage is TRBJ2-7, with D maybe TRBD2 (5 bases). CDR1 SQVTM and CDR2 ANQGSEA come from the germline V gene. CDR3 length: 12 residues. Deletions cut 6 bases from V and 2 bases from J, with 11 bases between. The DNA for the CDR3 is TGCAGCGTCCGAACTAGTACCTACGAGCAGTACTTC. Encoded protein: CSVRTSTYEQYF.

This clonotype was seen many times. J is TRBJ1-1 and V is TRBV11-1; TRBD1 agrees at 9 bases. The CDR3 covers 16 residues. Trimming cost V 5 bases and J 0 bases; bases outside gene matches: 7. CDR1 and CDR2 (germline): SGHAT, FQDESV (reference sequence). CDR3 region: CASSETTGGMNTEAFF. The CDR3 bases are TGTGCCAGCAGCGAGACGACAGGGGGAATGAACACTGAAGCTTTCTTT.

This clonotype was detected ten times or more. One junction end disagrees with the germline gene, perhaps due to a read error. The chain employs TRBV6-1 and TRBJ2-7, with 10 bases lining up with TRBD2. This CDR3 comprises 14 residues. CDR1 MNHNS and CDR2 SASEGT come from the germline V gene. CDR3 bases: TGTGCCAGCAGTAAAGCGGGAGGGCCTTACGAGCAGTACTTC. It is translated as CASSKAGGPYEQYF.

At least ten counts were recorded for this clonotype. V and J are TRBV28 and TRBJ2-7; weak D call: TRBD1 (5 bases). This CDR3 has 15 residues. The V gene's germline CDR1 is MDHEN and CDR2 SYDVKM. The V gene lost 5 bases and the J gene lost 3 bases, with 17 bases spanning the gap. Here the CDR3 DNA reads TGTGCCAGCAGTGGCTGGACAAGCCCCGGCTACGAGCAGTACTTC. It yields the protein CASSGWTSPGYEQYF.

The sample holds one count of this clonotype. The chain is built from TRBV11-2 and TRBJ2-2; D could derive from TRBD1 or TRBD2 (5 bases each). This CDR3 region has 16 residues. Germline CDR1 is SGHAT and CDR2 is FQNNGV. V was clipped by 6 bases and J by 4 bases, with 18 bases between them. Here the CDR3 DNA reads TGTGCCAGCAGGGGGGTTCGGGGCAGGGTCACCGGGGAGCTGTTTTTT. The encoded protein is CASRGVRGRVTGELFF.

This clonotype showed up many times. This rearrangement joins TRBV29-1 to TRBJ2-7; D might be TRBD2 (7 bases). The V end was cut by 5 bases, the J end by 4 bases, with 15 bases between. The CDR3 is 13 amino acids. Germline values: CDR1 SQVTM, CDR2 ANQGSEA. CDR3 DNA: TGCAGCGTTTGGGGGGGACACCTATACGAGCAGTACTTC. This gives the protein CSVWGGHLYEQYF.

Ten or more counts support this clonotype. The chain carries TRBV19 and TRBJ1-5; no firm D call. The CDR3 covers 15 residues. V dropped 7 bases and J dropped 3 bases, with 16 bases sitting between them. CDR1 and CDR2 from the germline V gene are LNHDA and SQIVND (reference sequence). As DNA, the CDR3 is TGTGCCAGTATTTCCTCCTCACGTTACAATCAGCCCCAGCATTTT. Its translation is CASISSSRYNQPQHF.

This clonotype was detected many times. This chain's CDR3 is CASSPLAGTQETQYF. CDR3 nucleotides: TGCGCCAGCAGCCCACTCGCGGGGACCCAAGAGACCCAGTACTTC. V usage is TRBV5-1 and J usage is TRBJ2-5; TRBD2 might be the D (6 bases). Germline-derived CDR1 and CDR2 are SGHRS and YFSETQ. The CDR3 extends over 15 amino acids. Trimming cost V 4 bases and J 1 base, with 14 bases left between them. Full variable domain (rest looked up from reference TRBV5-1 and TRBJ2-5): KAGVTQTPRYLIKTRGQQVTLSCSPISGHRSVSWYQQTPGQGLQFLFEYFSETQRNKGNFPGRFSGRQFSNSRSEMNVSTLELGDSALYLCASSPLAGTQETQYFGPGTRLLVL.

At least ten counts were recorded for this clonotype. The chain carries TRBV6-2 or TRBV6-3 and TRBJ1-1; 7 bases match TRBD1. This CDR3 comprises 11 residues. The germline gives CDR1 MNHEY, CDR2 SVGEGT. Trimming at V came to 6 bases and at J to 11 bases, leaving 6 bases not matched to a gene. CDR3 sequence: CASRQQGSAFF. DNA for the CDR3: TGTGCCAGCAGGCAACAGGGGAGTGCTTTCTTT.

V gene TRBV15 combines with J gene TRBJ1-5, with 7 bases that match TRBD1. This CDR3 is 15 amino acids long. From germline, CDR1 is LNHNV and CDR2 YYDKDF (reference sequence). The V gene end was trimmed by 6 bases and the J gene end by 1 base; junction bases not matched to a gene: 6. The CDR3 nucleotides read TGTGCCACCAGAGACAGGGTAAGGAGCAATCAGCCCCAGCATTTT. Amino acid sequence: CATRDRVRSNQPQHF.

This clonotype was counted ten times or more. The chain joins TRBV7-9 to TRBJ1-1; 7 nucleotides agree with TRBD1. The trim removed 5 bases at V and 8 bases at J, leaving 11 bases unmatched. CDR3 length: 14 residues. Germline CDR1 reads SEHNR; CDR2 reads FQNEAQ (reference sequence). CDR3 sequence: CASSPSNRGGEAFF. CDR3 sequence (DNA): TGTGCCAGCAGCCCATCGAACAGGGGAGGGGAAGCTTTCTTT. The whole variable domain, remainder taken from reference TRBV7-9 and TRBJ1-1, is DTGVSQNPRHKITKRGQNVTFRCDPISEHNRLYWYRQTLGQGPEFLTYFQNEAQLEKSRLLSDRFSAERPKGSFSTLEIQRTEQGDSAMYLCASSPSNRGGEAFFGQGTRLTVV.

This clonotype was seen ten or more times. The chain carries TRBV28 and TRBJ2-7; 7 bases agree with TRBD2. Unmatched junction bases numbered 8, after V lost 7 bases and J lost 5 bases. Per germline, CDR1 MDHEN and CDR2 SYDVKM. CDR3 length: 13 amino acids. The CDR3 sequence: CASIPLGGNEQYF. As DNA, the CDR3 is TGTGCCAGCATCCCCTTGGGAGGGAACGAGCAGTACTTC. The variable domain in full, completed from reference TRBV28 and TRBJ2-7, reads DVKVTQSSRYLVKRTGEKVFLECVQDMDHENMFWYRQDPGLGLRLIYFSYDVKMKEKGDIPEGYSVSREKKERFSLILESASTNQTSMYLCASIPLGGNEQYFGPGTRLTVT.

This clonotype was counted only a few times. This chain uses TRBV6-1 with TRBJ2-4, with 13 bases that match TRBD2. There are 15 residues in the CDR3. The trim removed 1 base at V and 8 bases at J, leaving 2 bases unmatched. CDR1 is MNHNS and CDR2 is SASEGT in the germline V gene. This CDR3 reads CASSEGTSGGYIQYF. The CDR3 nucleotides are TGTGCCAGCAGTGAAGGGACTAGCGGGGGATACATTCAGTACTTC.

This clonotype has at least ten counts. The gene calls are TRBV29-1 and TRBJ1-1; TRBD1 might be the D (6 bases). V lost 6 bases and J lost 5, with 25 bases in between. This CDR3 region has 16 residues. Germline V gene data show CDR1 as SQVTM and CDR2 as ANQGSEA. The CDR3 sequence is CSVSRGGGAERTEAFF. DNA of the CDR3: TGCAGCGTCTCCCGAGGCGGGGGCGCGGAAAGGACTGAAGCTTTCTTT.

This clonotype was seen repeatedly, ten times or more. V usage is TRBV29-1 and J usage is TRBJ2-7, with 8 nucleotides matching TRBD1. Germline values: CDR1 SQVTM, CDR2 ANQGSEA. The CDR3 runs to 14 residues. V shed 6 bases, J shed 2 bases, and the junction held 9 bases outside the gene matches. CDR3 residues: CSVETGDFPYEQYF. The CDR3 region has the DNA TGCAGCGTAGAGACAGGGGACTTCCCCTACGAGCAGTACTTC.

There are many counts of this clonotype. V gene TRBV7-6 combines with J gene TRBJ2-5, with 12 bases matching TRBD1. Germline V gene data show CDR1 as SGHVS and CDR2 as FNYEAQ. Trimming took 5 bases from V and 5 from J; bases not matched to a gene: 9. This CDR3 has 16 residues. The CDR3 bases are TGTGCCAGCAGCAAGACCGGGACAGGGGGCATGGAGACCCAGTACTTC. It yields the protein CASSKTGTGGMETQYF.

The CDR3 DNA sequence: TGCAGTGCTAGCAGGGTAGATCAGCCCCAGCATTTT. This codes for CSASRVDQPQHF. The V call is TRBV20-1, the J call TRBJ1-5, with a possible D match to TRBD1 (5 bases). With 3 bases removed from V and 5 bases from J, the gap between germline ends came to 8 bases. CDR3 length equals 12 residues. CDR1 and CDR2 from the germline V gene are DFQATT and SNEGSKA (reference sequence).

The chain combines TRBV20-1 with TRBJ2-7; a weak D match, TRBD2 (6 bases). This CDR3 is built from 14 residues. The ends were cut back, 0 bases at V and 6 bases at J, with 15 bases in the middle. The germline CDR1 and CDR2 sequences are DFQATT and SNEGSKA (reference sequence). In nucleotides, the CDR3 is TGCAGTGCTAGAGACTTCAGGGACTTCTCCGAGCAGTACTTC. Protein product: CSARDFRDFSEQYF.